The text below deals with one T cell receptor beta chain. Its target antigen remains unknown. No quality values exist for individual bases; no much larger clone is one base distant. Interpreted using the paper, the time point label stands for: about eleven months on ibrutinib. For TCR beta library preparation, around 2 micrograms of genomic DNA were isolated from cryopreserved PBMCs. Longitudinal blood samples from CLL patients on ibrutinib monotherapy underwent high-throughput TCR beta sequencing. Patients were enrolled in a phase 2 open-label single-center ibrutinib monotherapy trial. Each clonotype received, on average, roughly 9.6x coverage in deep resolution sequencing performed on a MiSeq, where the target depth lay between 1 in 1 million and 1 in 200,000 T cells. TCR beta libraries were generated with the immunoSEQ hsTCRB Kit. Concerning the study's data processing: Data were analyzed with ImmunoSEQ Data Assistant and ImmunoSEQ Analyzer, with V, D and J genes assigned per IMGT definitions. Clonality was computed as one minus normalized Shannon entropy of productive rearrangement frequencies, ranging from 0 to 1. Public clonotype analysis was restricted to overrepresented clonotypes comprising at least 0.05% of each patient's repertoire. About a dozen age-matched healthy donor repertoires from immuneACCESS served as clonality controls. TCRdb holds this immuneACCESS table with in-frame rearrangements only. Some clones are missing; in checked studies, unresolved V genes explain under half, and the rest has no known cause. V and J calls and clone size come straight from that table; D and trimming were deduced from the DNA. This sample comprises some 140,000 clones, roughly 90% of them detected only once. Less than 14% of the sample belongs to the ten largest clones.

These data belong to a study of cytotoxic CD8 clonotypes in ibrutinib-treated CLL (dated by TCRdb to about 2021). Study-wide context: In this cohort, around 15 patients were treatment-naive and about ten were relapsed/refractory, while about 17 had unmutated IGHV. The response samples were drawn at a median of roughly eleven months into treatment, with a range of about 6 to 36 months. Cryopreserved peripheral blood mononuclear cells were obtained before treatment, at response, and at either sustained remission or disease progression. Of the 86 people in the trial, around 25 had longitudinal samples available. On average, each sample yielded some 250,000 productive templates and 85,000 to 95,000 productive rearrangements. Patients were still on ibrutinib when every remission and progressive disease sample was collected. Partial responses were observed in about 25 patients and complete responses in 2; after a median follow-up of roughly 62 months, remission was maintained in 15 or so patients and progression was observed in some twelve.

What the work shows at the level of the full study, not this receptor alone: Public clonotypes were rare and either contracted or stayed stable during treatment, and the rise in clonality at ibrutinib response reflected the expansion of private clonotypes. Sampling times were not matched between sustained-remission and progressing patients, and lymph node repertoires were not studied. At baseline, clonality was higher than in age-matched healthy donors and showed a strong correlation with circulating CD8+ T-cell counts. An increase in clonality was observed at ibrutinib response, with clonality remaining stable during sustained remission and falling back toward baseline at progression.

V gives up 3 bases and J gives up 6 bases, and the segment between their germline ends measures 14 bases. In the germline V gene (reference sequence), CDR1 corresponds to MNHEY and CDR2 to SMNVEV. The CDR3 covers 15 residues, taking in both the cysteine and the phenylalanine. Just CDR3 DNA is preserved here, 45 bases in frame from base 1. The material was PBMCs, obtained after 12 months of ibrutinib treatment. This sequence was found in a human donor with chronic lymphocytic leukemia. This sequence uses TRBV27 and TRBJ2-2; the D region possibly corresponds to TRBD2 (5 bases align). The CDR3 has the sequence CASSFRPSGAGELFF. The DNA reads TGTGCCAGCAGTTTCAGGCCCTCCGGGGCCGGGGAGCTGTTTTTT.